The 31 T cell receptor beta chains below all came from one sample that was sequenced in a study of cytomegalovirus exposure and HLA in healthy donors. The PCR had 60 Vbeta and 13 Jbeta primers. TCRdb keeps only in-frame clones here, not all; method: immunoSEQ multiplex PCR. The sample consists of more than 110,000 clones, 76% of them appearing once. Sequences were obtained from PBMCs. The receptors were gathered from a man aged 18 to 30 in good health and CMV-seronegative.

The rearrangement uses TRBV7-8 and TRBJ1-2, with TRBD1 matching over 8 bases. The CDR3 has 19 amino acids. V lost 1 base and J lost 0; bases outside the gene matches: 13. Per the germline V gene, CDR1 is SGHVS and CDR2 is FQNEAQ. The CDR3 nucleotides are TGTGCCAGCAGCTTAGGGCGGGGGCAGGGGGCAAAAGCTAACTATGGCTACACCTTC. This sequence encodes CASSLGRGQGAKANYGYTF.

The V call is TRBV5-1, the J call TRBJ2-1; tentatively, D is TRBD2 (6 bases). Germline-derived CDR1 and CDR2 are SGHRS and YFSETQ. The V and J ends lost 6 bases and 2 bases respectively, with 12 bases between them. The CDR3 has 14 amino acids. For the CDR3, the DNA is TGCGCCAGCACTCGAGCGGGTCCCTACAATGAGCAGTTCTTC. Its translation: CASTRAGPYNEQFF. The full variable domain, its missing parts supplied by reference TRBV5-1 and TRBJ2-1, is KAGVTQTPRYLIKTRGQQVTLSCSPISGHRSVSWYQQTPGQGLQFLFEYFSETQRNKGNFPGRFSGRQFSNSRSEMNVSTLELGDSALYLCASTRAGPYNEQFFGPGTRLTVL.

This chain joins TRBV7-6 and TRBJ2-1; 9 bases map to TRBD2. The CDR3 consists of 14 residues. Germline loops: CDR1 SGHVS, CDR2 FNYEAQ. After removal of 1 base from V and 10 bases from J, the junction contained 5 bases not matched to a gene. The CDR3 spells CASSLGGGAREQFF. The CDR3 DNA is TGTGCCAGCAGCTTAGGCGGGGGGGCCAGGGAGCAGTTCTTC.

The rearrangement uses TRBV6-5 and TRBJ2-5; a possible D gene is TRBD2 (7 bases). The J call may be faulty, since TRBJ2-7 better matches the DNA end. The CDR3 has 15 residues. The germline CDR1 and CDR2 sequences are MNHEY and SVGAGI. The CDR3 coding sequence is TGTGCCAGCAGCCCTCTAAACCAGGGGAGGGACGAGCAGTACTTC. This translates into CASSPLNQGRDEQYF.

The genes are TRBV18 and TRBJ1-4; 7 bases are shared with TRBD1. Germline V lookup: CDR1 KGHSH, CDR2 LQKENI. The V and J ends lost 6 bases and 5 bases, in that order; junction bases with no gene match: 3. The CDR3 extends over 13 amino acids. As DNA, the CDR3 is TGTGCCAGCTCTGACAGGGTGAATGAAAAACTGTTTTTT. Protein: CASSDRVNEKLFF.

The chain uses TRBV27 and TRBJ1-5; possible D gene TRBD1, 5 bases. CDR1 and CDR2 (germline): MNHEY, SMNVEV (reference sequence). V lost 5 bases and J lost 2, with 13 bases in between. This CDR3 is 15 amino acids long. The CDR3 loop is CASSREPRGNQPQHF. CDR3 DNA sequence: TGTGCCAGCAGTCGAGAGCCCAGGGGCAATCAGCCCCAGCATTTT.

The genes are TRBV28 and TRBJ1-1; no reliable D call. Per germline, CDR1 MDHEN and CDR2 SYDVKM. V was shortened by 5 bases and J by 6 bases, with 10 bases between the two germline ends. The CDR3 length is 12 residues. CDR3 coding DNA: TGTGCCAGCAGTACAGCTATTCCTGAAGCTTTCTTT. As protein: CASSTAIPEAFF.

The chain couples TRBV9 to TRBJ2-1, with 8 bases fitting TRBD2. This CDR3 has 16 residues. J was trimmed by 8 bases and V by 0 bases; bases with no gene match: 10. Germline V gene data show CDR1 as SGDLS and CDR2 as YYNGEE. This CDR3 is CASSVASGGGFDEQFF. CDR3 sequence (DNA): TGTGCCAGCAGCGTAGCTTCGGGGGGGGGATTCGATGAGCAGTTCTTC.

The V and J genes are TRBV18 and TRBJ1-3, with 10 bases lining up with TRBD1. The V gene end was trimmed by 6 bases and the J gene end by 2 bases; junction bases not matched to a gene: 7. Germline-derived CDR1 and CDR2 are KGHSH and LQKENI. The CDR3 runs to 16 residues. The CDR3 DNA is TGTGCCAGCTCGCGTCCGGGACAGGGGCCTGGAAACACCATATATTTT. Its translation: CASSRPGQGPGNTIYF.

The chain links TRBV7-9 to TRBJ1-1; 9 bases match TRBD1. With V trimmed by 5 bases and J by 1 base, 8 bases remained unmatched. The CDR3 runs to 16 residues. Germline loops: CDR1 SEHNR, CDR2 FQNEAQ (reference sequence). The CDR3 region is CASSRDPGQGNTEAFF. As DNA, the CDR3 is TGTGCCAGCAGCCGGGACCCGGGACAGGGGAACACTGAAGCTTTCTTT.

This chain connects TRBV30 to TRBJ2-2, with a possible D match to TRBD1 (6 bases). V was pared by 0 bases and J by 5 bases, with 7 bases between. Looked up from germline, CDR1 is GTSNPN and CDR2 is SVGIG (reference sequence). CDR3 size: 13 residues. The CDR3: CAWSVTGTGELFF. CDR3 DNA sequence: TGTGCCTGGAGTGTGACAGGTACCGGGGAGCTGTTTTTT.

The chain carries TRBV18 and TRBJ2-4, with TRBD2 matching 7 bases. Per the germline V gene, CDR1 is KGHSH and CDR2 is LQKENI. The CDR3 is made up of 15 amino acids. Trimming at V came to 3 bases and at J to 3 bases, leaving 5 bases not matched to a gene. The chain's CDR3 is CASSPLGEGKNIQYF. As DNA, the CDR3 is TGTGCCAGCTCACCTCTAGGGGAGGGCAAAAACATTCAGTACTTC.

For this clone: Additional DNA sequences in this sample encode the identical CDR3. The chain is built from TRBV6-5 and TRBJ2-7; 8 bases are a match to TRBD1. V shed 6 bases, J shed 2 bases, and the junction held 9 bases outside the gene matches. The CDR3 sequence is 15 residues long. Germline assignment: CDR1 MNHEY and CDR2 SVGAGI. The DNA of the CDR3 is TGTGCCAGCAGCCTCGAGGCGACAGGGGCCTACGAGCAGTACTTC. Translating it yields CASSLEATGAYEQYF.

The chain is built from TRBV19 and TRBJ1-1, with 7 positions matching TRBD1. The CDR3 is 16 residues long. V was clipped by 4 bases and J by 2 bases; unmatched bases: 10. Germline V gene lookup returns CDR1 LNHDA and CDR2 SQIVND (reference sequence). CDR3 nucleotides: TGTGCCAGTAGTAAGAGCCCTACAGGGGACAACACTGAAGCTTTCTTT. It is translated as CASSKSPTGDNTEAFF.

The J gene is TRBJ2-3, the V gene TRBV5-4; a possible D gene is TRBD1 (7 bases). Germline loops: CDR1 SGHNT, CDR2 YYREEE (reference sequence). V was shortened by 0 bases and J by 3 bases, with 11 bases between the two germline ends. CDR3 length: 15 residues. The chain's CDR3 is CASSLGQGGTDTQYF. The CDR3 nucleotides read TGTGCCAGCAGCTTGGGGCAGGGGGGAACAGATACGCAGTATTTT.

This clone was detected once. The CDR3: CASSLEFNSRETQYF. The DNA of the CDR3 is TGTGCCAGCAGCTTAGAATTCAACTCTAGAGAGACCCAGTACTTC. The chain carries TRBV7-7 and TRBJ2-5; D unclear. Germline CDR1 SSHAT, CDR2 FNYEAQ (reference sequence). The CDR3 runs to 15 residues. V gave up 1 base and J gave up 4 bases, with 13 bases separating them. The full variable domain, with the rest looked up from reference TRBV7-7 and TRBJ2-5, is GAGVSQSPRYKVTKRGQDVTLRCDPISSHATLYWYQQALGQGPEFLTYFNYEAQPDKSGLPSDRFSAERPEGSISTLTIQRTEQRDSAMYRCASSLEFNSRETQYFGPGTRLLVL.

The rearrangement links TRBV2 to TRBJ2-1; 7 bases fit TRBD2. The junction had 9 bases not matched to a gene; V was cut back by 7 bases and J by 6 bases. CDR3 size: 14 residues. Germline V gives CDR1 SNHLY, CDR2 FYNNEI. The CDR3 sequence is CASKSGGNLNEQFF. CDR3 in DNA: TGTGCCAGCAAATCCGGGGGGAACCTCAATGAGCAGTTCTTC.

CDR3 in DNA: TGTGCCAGCAGCTCCAGGGGGGACAGGGGGCTCTACGAGCAGTACTTC. Translation: CASSSRGDRGLYEQYF. The rearrangement joins TRBV7-2 to TRBJ2-5; 12 bases line up with TRBD1. The J call may be incorrect, as the DNA end agrees better with TRBJ2-7. There are 16 residues in the CDR3. Germline V gives CDR1 SGHTA, CDR2 FQGNSA.

V gene TRBV18 combines with J gene TRBJ1-3; no firm D call. Germline V gene lookup returns CDR1 KGHSH and CDR2 LQKENI. The CDR3 is 15 residues long. V was cut by 3 bases and J by 0 bases, with 9 bases left in between. CDR3 region: CASSPNLSSGNTIYF. The CDR3 nucleotides are TGTGCCAGCTCACCGAACTTAAGCTCTGGAAACACCATATATTTT.

The chain combines TRBV5-8 with TRBJ2-2, with 11 nucleotides matching TRBD1. With V trimmed by 4 bases and J by 5 bases, 7 bases remained unmatched. The CDR3 covers 16 residues. Germline CDR1 SGHTS, CDR2 YDEGEE. The CDR3 spells CASSLLDRGRTGELFF. In nucleotides, the CDR3 is TGTGCCAGCAGCCTCTTGGACAGGGGGCGGACCGGGGAGCTGTTTTTT. The full variable domain, completed using reference TRBV5-8 and TRBJ2-2, is EAGVTQSPTHLIKTRGQQATLRCSPISGHTSVYWYQQALGLGLQFLLWYDEGEERNRGNFPPRFSGRQFPNYSSELNVNALELEDSALYLCASSLLDRGRTGELFFGEGSRLTVL.

The J gene is TRBJ2-1, the V gene TRBV6-6, with 8 bases matching TRBD2. This CDR3 is 15 amino acids long. Losses at the gene ends were 5 bases for V and 0 bases for J; bases not matched to a gene: 3. CDR1 MNHNY and CDR2 SVGAGI come from the germline V gene (reference sequence). The CDR3 DNA reads TGTGCCAGCAGTAGCGGGAGTAACTCCTACAATGAGCAGTTCTTC. It encodes CASSSGSNSYNEQFF.

The CDR3: CASRGQGAGETQYF. The CDR3 coding sequence is TGTGCCAGCAGGGGACAGGGGGCGGGGGAGACCCAGTACTTC. The V call is TRBV27, the J call TRBJ2-5; the match to TRBD1 covers 12 bases. V lost 6 bases to trimming and J lost 5 bases; unmatched junction nucleotides: 4. This CDR3 is 14 amino acids long. Germline V CDR1 and CDR2: MNHEY, SMNVEV (reference sequence).

The chain carries TRBV6-5 and TRBJ2-7; TRBD2 aligns across 7 bases. Looked up from germline, CDR1 is MNHEY and CDR2 is SVGAGI. J gave up 0 bases and V 2 bases, and 1 base lay outside the gene matches. This CDR3 is 14 amino acids long. The CDR3 DNA sequence: TGTGCCAGCAGTTACCGGGACTACTCCTACGAGCAGTACTTC. Translating it yields CASSYRDYSYEQYF.

This clone was seen only a few times. This sequence joins TRBV11-1 and TRBJ1-1, with D possibly being TRBD1 (6 bases). Germline V gene sequence: CDR1 SGHAT, CDR2 FQDESV (reference sequence). The CDR3 sequence is 14 residues long. With 6 bases removed from V and 3 bases from J, the gap between germline ends came to 14 bases. The CDR3 is CASSVGGADTEAFF. As DNA, the CDR3 is TGTGCCAGCAGTGTGGGGGGGGCAGACACTGAAGCTTTCTTT.

This clone was observed a handful of times. The rearrangement joins TRBV5-1 to TRBJ2-5; D is possibly TRBD1 (5 bases). Germline lookup yields CDR1 SGHRS and CDR2 YFSETQ. Trimming took 7 bases from V and 3 from J, leaving 10 bases between them. CDR3 length: 12 amino acids. CDR3 DNA: TGCGCCAGCCGCGACAGAGAAGAGACCCAGTACTTC. Translation gives CASRDREETQYF.

This chain connects TRBV29-1 to TRBJ1-5; possible D gene TRBD1, 5 bases. The CDR3 is 13 residues long. V was pared by 4 bases and J by 3 bases, with 10 bases between. CDR1 and CDR2 from the germline V gene are SQVTM and ANQGSEA. CDR3 region: CSVVQDHNQPQHF. CDR3 bases: TGCAGCGTTGTACAGGATCACAATCAGCCCCAGCATTTT.

The chain combines TRBV6-1 with TRBJ2-1; D gene uncertain. Germline CDR1 is MNHNS and CDR2 is SASEGT. Deletions cut 8 bases from V and 9 bases from J, with 17 bases between. The CDR3 spans 13 residues. The CDR3 spells CASGSDWPPEQFF. CDR3 nucleotides: TGTGCCAGCGGGTCCGACTGGCCGCCTGAGCAGTTCTTC.

V and J are TRBV7-2 and TRBJ2-1; 7 bases align to TRBD2. This CDR3 contains 16 residues. Germline CDR1 is SGHTA and CDR2 is FQGNSA. V lost 1 base, J lost 9 bases, and 12 bases stayed unmatched. The CDR3: CASSLESGTLHSEQFF. As DNA, the CDR3 is TGTGCCAGCAGCTTAGAGAGCGGGACTCTACACAGTGAGCAGTTCTTC.

The table lists this clone with a count of one. V and J are TRBV5-1 and TRBJ2-1; TRBD2 aligns across 10 bases. Germline CDR1 SGHRS, CDR2 YFSETQ. This CDR3 is 16 amino acids long. After removal of 5 bases from V and 7 bases from J, the junction contained 12 bases not matched to a gene. CDR3 amino acids: CASRASGSRFGNEQFF. The CDR3 DNA follows: TGCGCCAGCAGGGCTAGCGGGAGTAGGTTTGGAAATGAGCAGTTCTTC.

The chain links TRBV19 to TRBJ2-5, with TRBD2 as a possible D gene (5 bases). V lost 4 bases, J lost 1 base, and 16 bases lay in between. The CDR3 loop spans 16 amino acids. Per germline, CDR1 LNHDA and CDR2 SQIVND (reference sequence). The CDR3 sequence is CASSRRASVPQETQYF. The CDR3, as DNA: TGTGCCAGTAGTAGGCGGGCCTCAGTTCCCCAAGAGACCCAGTACTTC.

CDR3 coding DNA: TGTGCCAGCTCATTGGGCTACTCGAGCTCCTACAATGAGCAGTTCTTC. As protein: CASSLGYSSSYNEQFF. The chain links TRBV18 to TRBJ2-1; D gene ambiguous. CDR1 KGHSH and CDR2 LQKENI come from the germline V gene. This CDR3 has 16 residues. V lost 5 bases to trimming and J lost 0 bases, with 14 bases between them.